The 18 T cell receptor beta chains reported below all come from one sample, sequenced in a study of blood T cell repertoires in COVID-19. Repertoires were generated with immunoSEQ multiplex PCR, while TCRdb's copy carries only in-frame clones and drops some. Among some 99,000 clones, 70% to 90% were seen once, and the ten largest hold about 1.1%. What was sequenced was peripheral blood. The receptors here all came from a human donor in a cohort sampled during active COVID-19.

The rearrangement joins TRBV19 to TRBJ2-1; TRBD1 agrees at 9 bases. Germline loops: CDR1 LNHDA, CDR2 SQIVND (reference sequence). The CDR3 has 18 residues. J gave up 1 base and V 3 bases, and 10 bases lay outside the gene matches. The DNA for the CDR3 is TGTGCCAGTAGTATTTTCCTCTCCGGGACAGGGTCCTACAATGAGCAGTTCTTC. The encoded protein is CASSIFLSGTGSYNEQFF.

V and J are TRBV21-1 and TRBJ2-7; the DNA was not used to check the table's D call, TRBD1. TRBV21-1 corresponds to a pseudogene. This CDR3 is 16 amino acids long. The CDR3 nucleotides are TGTGCCACCCCGGACAGGGGCTACAGCCGGACCTACGAGCAGTACTTC. Protein: CATPDRGYSRTYEQYF.

The chain couples TRBV7-8 to TRBJ1-2; D is possibly TRBD1 (5 bases). CDR3 size: 14 residues. Looked up from germline, CDR1 is SGHVS and CDR2 is FQNEAQ. Trimming cost V 2 bases and J 4 bases, with 11 bases left between them. The CDR3, as DNA: TGTGCCAGCAGCTTACAGCCTAGGGGCTATGGCTACACCTTC. It codes for CASSLQPRGYGYTF.

J is TRBJ1-5 and V is TRBV10-3, with TRBD1 matching over 8 bases. This CDR3 is 15 amino acids long. J was trimmed by 10 bases and V by 9 bases; bases with no gene match: 17. Germline V gives CDR1 ENHRY, CDR2 SYGVKD. The DNA for the CDR3 is TGTGCCATTGCTCTCGGACAGGGCCTAGGTGAACCCCAGCATTTT. It encodes CAIALGQGLGEPQHF.

The chain has TRBV7-2 and TRBJ1-4; 7 nucleotides line up with TRBD1. This CDR3 has 15 amino acids. Germline CDR1 reads SGHTA; CDR2 reads FQGNSA. With V trimmed by 5 bases and J by 8 bases, 11 bases remained unmatched. As DNA, the CDR3 is TGTGCCAGCAGCCTTACGAGACAGGGAGGCGAAAAACTGTTTTTT. Its translation: CASSLTRQGGEKLFF. Full variable domain (missing parts from reference TRBV7-2 and TRBJ1-4): GAGVSQSPSNKVTEKGKDVELRCDPISGHTALYWYRQSLGQGLEFLIYFQGNSAPDKSGLPSDRFSAERTGGSVSTLTIQRTQQEDSAVYLCASSLTRQGGEKLFFGSGTQLSVL.

The chain uses TRBV5-1 and TRBJ1-3; TRBD1 might be the D (5 bases). Germline V lookup: CDR1 SGHRS, CDR2 YFSETQ. With 0 bases removed from V and 0 bases from J, the gap between germline ends came to 10 bases. The CDR3 has 16 residues. In DNA form, the CDR3 reads TGCGCCAGCAGCTTGGCGCAGGGACTCTCTGGAAACACCATATATTTT. Amino acid sequence: CASSLAQGLSGNTIYF.

The V and J genes are TRBV10-1 and TRBJ2-1, with 9 bases aligning to TRBD1. V lost 0 bases, J lost 5 bases, and 14 bases stayed unmatched. The germline gives CDR1 WNHNN, CDR2 SYGVQD (reference sequence). The CDR3 consists of 19 residues. CDR3 coding DNA: TGCGCCAGCAGTGAGTCCACAGGGGGCGAAACGGTGCATGACAATGAGCAGTTCTTC. Encoded protein: CASSESTGGETVHDNEQFF.

V is TRBV7-9 and J is TRBJ2-7, with TRBD1 matching over 7 bases. CDR1 SEHNR and CDR2 FQNEAQ come from the germline V gene (reference sequence). This CDR3 has 16 amino acids. J lost 2 bases, V lost 4 bases, and 11 bases had no gene match. The CDR3 coding sequence is TGTGCCAGCAGCTCGGTGGTGGGACAGAGGACCTACGAGCAGTACTTC. This gives the protein CASSSVVGQRTYEQYF.

The CDR3 loop reads CASSLGRLSGANVLTF. The CDR3 nucleotides read TGTGCCAGCAGCTTGGGGCGGCTCTCTGGGGCCAACGTCCTGACTTTC. The V call is TRBV7-2, the J call TRBJ2-6; D is possibly TRBD1 (5 bases). Trimming removed 3 bases from V and 0 bases from J, with 9 bases in between. Per germline, CDR1 SGHTA and CDR2 FQGNSA. This CDR3 has 16 amino acids.

This clone showed up just once. This chain uses TRBV5-1 with TRBJ2-7, with 7 positions matching TRBD2. CDR3 size: 14 residues. Germline trimming cut 1 base from V and 3 bases from J; bases unmatched to any gene: 4. Germline V gives CDR1 SGHRS, CDR2 YFSETQ. The CDR3 DNA follows: TGCGCCAGCAGCTTGACTAGCGTATACTACGAGCAGTACTTC. This translates into CASSLTSVYYEQYF.

The chain is built from TRBV7-9 and TRBJ2-3; D unresolved. The V end was cut by 5 bases, the J end by 1 base, with 13 bases between. The CDR3 spans 15 residues. Germline V gene lookup returns CDR1 SEHNR and CDR2 FQNEAQ (reference sequence). The CDR3: CASSPNLVRTDTQYF. CDR3 coding DNA: TGTGCCAGCAGCCCCAACTTGGTCCGCACAGATACGCAGTATTTT.

This rearrangement joins TRBV7-2 to TRBJ2-2; 9 bases agree with TRBD2. Germline V gene lookup returns CDR1 SGHTA and CDR2 FQGNSA. Trimming at V came to 5 bases and at J to 6 bases, leaving 7 bases not matched to a gene. The CDR3 has 15 amino acids. The DNA of the CDR3 is TGTGCCAGCAGCCCGGCGGGACTAGCCGCCGGGGAGCTGTTTTTT. It is translated as CASSPAGLAAGELFF.

The gene calls are TRBV28 and TRBJ2-7; 12 bases fit TRBD2. Germline CDR1 is MDHEN and CDR2 is SYDVKM. Trimming removed 2 bases from V and 7 bases from J; junction bases left unmatched: 6. This CDR3 region has 15 residues. CDR3 loop: CASSLRLAGGREQYF. CDR3 nucleotide sequence: TGTGCCAGCAGTTTAAGGCTAGCGGGAGGGCGGGAGCAGTACTTC.

Turning to this clone: The sample contains more than one DNA sequence encoding this CDR3. The chain has TRBV7-9 and TRBJ2-3; tentatively, D is TRBD1 (6 bases). Between the trimmed V and J ends, which lost 4 bases and 0 bases, there was a span of 8 bases. From germline, CDR1 is SEHNR and CDR2 FQNEAQ (reference sequence). The CDR3 runs to 14 residues. The CDR3 region is CASSSTGSTDTQYF. CDR3 nucleotide sequence: TGTGCCAGCAGCTCGACAGGTAGCACAGATACGCAGTATTTT.

The chain uses TRBV5-1 and TRBJ2-7; D is perhaps TRBD1 (5 bases). The CDR3 sequence is 14 residues long. Germline V lookup: CDR1 SGHRS, CDR2 YFSETQ. Trimming stripped 0 bases from V and 2 bases from J, with 9 bases between. CDR3 residues: CASSLEGRPYEQYF. CDR3 in DNA: TGCGCCAGCAGCTTGGAGGGGCGACCCTACGAGCAGTACTTC.

As DNA, the CDR3 is TGTGCCAGCAGCTTCCTGACAGGGGACGAGCAGTACTTC. Protein sequence: CASSFLTGDEQYF. The V call is TRBV7-8, the J call TRBJ2-7; the match to TRBD1 covers 8 bases. Germline V lookup: CDR1 SGHVS, CDR2 FQNEAQ. J was trimmed by 5 bases and V by 3 bases; bases with no gene match: 3. The CDR3 is made up of 13 amino acids.

The rearrangement uses TRBV4-1 and TRBJ1-4; TRBD1 aligns across 8 bases. This CDR3 contains 15 residues. Germline lookup yields CDR1 MGHRA and CDR2 YSYEKL. The trim removed 10 bases at V and 12 bases at J, leaving 19 bases unmatched. CDR3 DNA sequence: TGCGCCACTACGGACAGGGCTCTTTCCCGCGATCAACTGTTTTTT. Protein sequence: CATTDRALSRDQLFF.

The genes are TRBV3-1 (or the pseudogene TRBV3-2) and TRBJ2-2; no definite D call. The germline V gene encodes CDR1 LGHDT and CDR2 YNNKEL (reference sequence). Trimming cost V 0 bases and J 3 bases, with 5 bases left between them. CDR3 size: 14 residues. The CDR3: CASSQEHYTGELFF. The DNA of the CDR3 is TGTGCCAGCAGCCAAGAACATTACACCGGGGAGCTGTTTTTT.